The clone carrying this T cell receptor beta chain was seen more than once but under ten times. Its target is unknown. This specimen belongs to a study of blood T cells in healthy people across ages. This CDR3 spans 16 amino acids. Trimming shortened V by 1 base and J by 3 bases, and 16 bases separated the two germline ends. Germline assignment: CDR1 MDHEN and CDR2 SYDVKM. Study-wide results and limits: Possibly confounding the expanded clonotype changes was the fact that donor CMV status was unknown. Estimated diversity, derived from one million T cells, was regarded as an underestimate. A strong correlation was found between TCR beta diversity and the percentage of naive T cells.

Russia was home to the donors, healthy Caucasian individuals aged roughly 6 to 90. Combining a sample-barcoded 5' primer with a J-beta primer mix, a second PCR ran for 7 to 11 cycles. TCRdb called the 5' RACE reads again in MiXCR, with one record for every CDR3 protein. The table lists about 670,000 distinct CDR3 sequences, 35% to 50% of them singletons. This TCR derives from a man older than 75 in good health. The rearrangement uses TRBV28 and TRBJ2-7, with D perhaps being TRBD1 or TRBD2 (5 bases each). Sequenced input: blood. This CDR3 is CASSLLGVTGNYEQYF. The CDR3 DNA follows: TGTGCCAGCAGTTTATTGGGGGTGACTGGAAACTACGAGCAGTACTTC.